The 3 T cell receptor beta chains below were found in one sample sequenced in a study of blood T cell repertoires in COVID-19. The method was immunoSEQ multiplex PCR; TCRdb's version includes in-frame clones alone and lacks a portion of them. The table has approximately 220,000 clones, roughly 89% seen once. The source material was peripheral blood. The receptors here all came from a man between 60 and 70 years old who had recovered from COVID-19.

The gene calls are TRBV4-3 and TRBJ1-5; D is possibly TRBD1 (5 bases). The V gene's germline CDR1 is LGHNA and CDR2 YSLEER. Trimming cost V 2 bases and J 4 bases, with 9 bases left between them. The CDR3 sequence is 14 residues long. The CDR3 DNA is TGCGCCAGCAGCCAACAGACAGCAAATCAGCCCCAGCATTTT. Protein: CASSQQTANQPQHF.

V is TRBV7-3 and J is TRBJ2-2, with D maybe TRBD1 (5 bases). The CDR3 contains 13 residues. CDR1 and CDR2 from the germline V gene are SGHTA and FQGTGA. Trimming shortened V by 5 bases and J by 4 bases, and 8 bases separated the two germline ends. CDR3 sequence reads: CASSRDSTGELFF. The CDR3 nucleotides are TGTGCCAGCAGCCGCGACAGCACCGGGGAGCTGTTTTTT.

The chain couples TRBV6-5 to TRBJ1-3; 10 bases agree with TRBD1. Germline loops: CDR1 MNHEY, CDR2 SVGAGI. CDR3 length equals 16 residues. The V gene end was trimmed by 4 bases and the J gene end by 2 bases; junction bases not matched to a gene: 5. The DNA for the CDR3 is TGTGCCAGCAGTTCCGCCGGGACAGGGGCTGGAAACACCATATATTTT. Its translation is CASSSAGTGAGNTIYF.